Listed below are T cell receptor beta chains from one sample, sequenced in a study of graft-versus-host responses after intestinal transplantation. This table comes from immunoSEQ multiplex PCR, and its TCRdb copy is limited to in-frame clones, with some not included. The table records over 65,000 clones, about 90% of them present only once. The sequencing used PBMCs, collected 98 days after intestinal transplantation. These receptors were collected from a human patient who received an intestinal transplant, so some T cells may come from the graft donor. The CDR3 runs from the conserved cysteine through the conserved F or W. Each record gives: J gene, V gene, D gene, clone size, CDR3 DNA, CDR3 protein. D genes are given only for firm matches. Some rows mark clone size as missing; the rest say once, few, many or name a class of expanded clone.

>TRBJ2-3|TRBV7-9|TRBD2|-
TGTGCCAGCAGCTCGTTTTGGACTAGCGGGAGAGTGGATACGCAGTATTTT
CASSSFWTSGRVDTQYF
>TRBJ2-7|TRBV2|-|few
TGTGCCAGCATTGACATCTCCTCCTCCTACGAGCAGTACTTC
CASIDISSSYEQYF
>TRBJ2-3|TRBV5-6|-|once
TGTGCCAGCAGCTTGGCCTTGGCTAGGGATACGCAGTATTTT
CASSLALARDTQYF
>TRBJ2-3|TRBV6-5|TRBD1|-
TGTGCCAGCAGTAACTTGGGACAGGGGTACACAGATACGCAGTATTTT
CASSNLGQGYTDTQYF
>TRBJ1-4|TRBV6-4|-|-
TGTGCCAGCAGCTTAGGGGGGGAGGTTGAAAAACTGTTTTTT
CASSLGGEVEKLFF
>TRBJ1-1|TRBV10-1|-|-
TGCGCCAGCAGTGGGCAGGGAGGCACTGAAGCTTTCTTT
CASSGQGGTEAFF
>TRBJ1-2|TRBV7-2|TRBD1|-
TGTGCCAGCAGCTCCCAGGGGGCCCCCTCCTCTAACTATGGCTACACCTTC
CASSSQGAPSSNYGYTF
>TRBJ1-6|TRBV6-1|-|-
TGTGCCAGCAGTGACGGGGGGTCCTATAATTCACCCCTCCACTTT
CASSDGGSYNSPLHF
>TRBJ1-6|TRBV4-2|TRBD1|-
TGTGCCAGCAGCCAGGGGGACAGGGGGCTTAGCTCCTATAATTCACCCCTCCACTTT
CASSQGDRGLSSYNSPLHF
>TRBJ2-3|TRBV6-5|-|-
TGTGCCAGCAGTTACTCGGAAACAGATACGCAGTATTTT
CASSYSETDTQYF
>TRBJ2-1|TRBV5-5|-|-
TGTGCCAGCAGGGATTTTAGGGGGGTCTCCTACAATGAGCAGTTCTTC
CASRDFRGVSYNEQFF
>TRBJ2-1|TRBV29-1|-|-
TGCAGCGTTGAGGCTGTCCAGCGGCATGAGCAGTTCTTC
CSVEAVQRHEQFF
>TRBJ1-1|TRBV6-1|-|-
TGTGCCAGCAGTGAATGGGTGAACACTGAAGCTTTCTTT
CASSEWVNTEAFF
>TRBJ2-5|TRBV6-4|TRBD2|few
TGTGCCAGCAGCTCAGCGGGAGGTGGGCAAGAGACCCAGTACTTC
CASSSAGGGQETQYF
>TRBJ2-4|TRBV9|TRBD2|-
TGTGCCAGCAGCGAAACTAGCGGGGGGGCCAAAAACATTCAGTACTTC
CASSETSGGAKNIQYF
>TRBJ2-2|TRBV13|-|-
TGTGCCAGCAGCCGCGGCCCCGGGGAGCTGTTTTTT
CASSRGPGELFF
>TRBJ2-7|TRBV5-1|-|-
TGCGCCAGCAGCTTGGTACAGGGTGGCTCCTACGAGCAGTACTTC
CASSLVQGGSYEQYF
>TRBJ1-2|TRBV5-5|-|-
TGTGCCAGCAGCTCGGCCCAGCCCTATTGGGGCTACACCTTC
CASSSAQPYWGYTF
>TRBJ2-1|TRBV7-3|-|-
TGTGCCAGCAGCTTGGAACCGGGAAGCACTTACAATGAGCAGTTCTTC
CASSLEPGSTYNEQFF
>TRBJ1-1|TRBV20-1|-|-
TGCAGTGCCGGTGGCACTGAAGCTTTCTTT
CSAGGTEAFF
>TRBJ2-7|TRBV18|TRBD2|-
TGTGCCAGCTCACCACCCCTCCGCGGGGGGGCCAGGTACGAGCAGTACTTC
CASSPPLRGGARYEQYF
>TRBJ1-4|TRBV11-2|-|-
TGTGCCAGCAGCTTAGGGGAAAAACTGTTTTTT
CASSLGEKLFF
>TRBJ1-6|TRBV7-2|TRBD1|few
TGTGCCAGCAGGGCACAGGGGGCGAGGTCACCCCTCCACTTT
CASRAQGARSPLHF
>TRBJ1-1|TRBV25-1|TRBD1|-
TGTGCCAGCAGTGAATACGGACAGGGGGCCTCGAACACTGAAGCTTTCTTT
CASSEYGQGASNTEAFF
>TRBJ2-7|TRBV6-1|-|-
TGTGCCAGCAGCACCCTGGGCACAAACTACGAGCAGTACTTC
CASSTLGTNYEQYF
>TRBJ2-7|TRBV6-5|-|-
TGTGCCAGCAGTCCCCAGGGAATTACCTACGAGCAGTACTTC
CASSPQGITYEQYF
>TRBJ2-7|TRBV5-1|-|-
TGCGCCAGCAGTGACAGCTCCTACGAGCAGTACTTC
CASSDSSYEQYF
>TRBJ2-2|TRBV5-1|-|-
TGCGCCAGCAGCTTTGACGGGGGCGGCACCGGGGAGCTGTTTTTT
CASSFDGGGTGELFF
>TRBJ2-1|TRBV5-4|TRBD2|-
TGTGCCAGCAGCTTGGGACTAGCGGACAATGAGCAGTTCTTC
CASSLGLADNEQFF
>TRBJ2-7|TRBV11-2|-|-
TGTGCCAGCAGCCCGACCTCCTCCTACGAGCAGTACTTC
CASSPTSSYEQYF
>TRBJ2-1|TRBV5-6|-|-
TGTGCCAGCAGCTTTAGTAGCGGTCATCGAATCTTC
CASSFSSGHRIF
>TRBJ2-7|TRBV7-2|TRBD2|-
TGTGCCAGCAGCCGGACTAGCGGGGTTTCCTACGAGCAGTACTTC
CASSRTSGVSYEQYF
>TRBJ2-7|TRBV9|-|-
TGTGCCAGCAGCCCTGGAGGTGGACGGGAGCAGTACTTC
CASSPGGGREQYF
>TRBJ1-2|TRBV13|TRBD1|-
TGTGCCAGCAGCTTAGAACAGGGGGCGGGTTCCTATGGCTACACCTTC
CASSLEQGAGSYGYTF
>TRBJ1-1|TRBV27|-|-
TGTGCCAGCAGTTTCCTCGGGACGGACGTTGAAGCTTTCTTT
CASSFLGTDVEAFF
>TRBJ2-1|TRBV10-2|TRBD1|-
TGCGCCAGCAGTGAGGGACAGGGGGAGCAGTTCTTC
CASSEGQGEQFF
>TRBJ2-7|TRBV5-1|-|-
TGCGCCAGCAGCTTGAGGGCCAACGAGCAGTACTTC
CASSLRANEQYF
>TRBJ2-7|TRBV4-1|-|-
TGCGCCAGCAGCCAAGATATAACGCTCGGACTGGCCTACGAGCAGTACTTC
CASSQDITLGLAYEQYF
>TRBJ2-1|TRBV13|TRBD2|-
TGTGCCAGCAGCTTTTTACCTCCCGGGACTAGCGGGGACCTGCGCTCCTACAATGAGCAGTTCTTC
CASSFLPPGTSGDLRSYNEQFF
>TRBJ2-3|TRBV4-1|-|-
TGCGCCAGCAGCCAAGAGAGGGGGGGGGAGGTCCAAGATACGCAGTATTTT
CASSQERGGEVQDTQYF
>TRBJ1-2|TRBV29-1|TRBD1|-
TGCAGCGTTGAAAGTGGGGCAGGGGGGGTCTATGGCTACACCTTC
CSVESGAGGVYGYTF
>TRBJ2-5|TRBV7-2|-|-
TGTGCCAGCAGCTTATTAGGGGAGACCCAGTACTTC
CASSLLGETQYF
>TRBJ1-1|TRBV29-1|-|-
TGCAGCTTTTTCCGGGGCGCGAACACTGAAGCTTTCTTT
CSFFRGANTEAFF
>TRBJ1-6|TRBV5-4|-|-
TGTGCCAGCCGACAGGATAATTCACCCCTCCACTTT
CASRQDNSPLHF
>TRBJ2-3|TRBV29-1|TRBD2|-
TGCAGCTCCCGGACTAGCGGGAGACCAGATACGCAGTATTTT
CSSRTSGRPDTQYF
>TRBJ1-5|TRBV19|-|-
TGTGCCAGTAGTATAGAAGAGGGGATCGGGGATCAGCCCCAGCATTTT
CASSIEEGIGDQPQHF
>TRBJ1-5|TRBV29-1|TRBD1|-
TGCAGCGTCGGACAGGGGAGCAATCAGCCCCAGCATTTT
CSVGQGSNQPQHF
>TRBJ2-7|TRBV7-2|-|-
TGTGCCAGCAGCTTAGGCGGGACCATCTACTACGAGCAGTACTTC
CASSLGGTIYYEQYF
>TRBJ2-1|TRBV11-2|-|-
TGTGCCAGCAGCTTAGTGGCTAGCTCCTACAATGAGCAGTTCTTC
CASSLVASSYNEQFF
>TRBJ2-2|TRBV5-1|TRBD2|-
TGCGCCAGCAGCTTGAAGGTCCGAGCGGGAGTCGATGCGAGCACCGGGGAGCTGTTTTTT
CASSLKVRAGVDASTGELFF
>TRBJ2-7|TRBV4-1|-|-
TGCGCCAGCAGCCAAGGACAGAACGACGAGCAGTACTTC
CASSQGQNDEQYF
>TRBJ2-5|TRBV11-2|-|-
TGTGCCAGCAGCTTAGTACCAGGGATGGACCAAGAGACCCAGTACTTC
CASSLVPGMDQETQYF
>TRBJ1-5|TRBV15|-|-
TGTGCCACCAGCAGAGAAGCTTGGGGCGAGAGCAATCAGCCCCAGCATTTT
CATSREAWGESNQPQHF
>TRBJ1-1|TRBV10-1|TRBD1|-
TGCGCCAGCCCTGGGACAGGGAGAACTGAAGCTTTCTTT
CASPGTGRTEAFF
>TRBJ2-7|TRBV15|-|-
TGTGCCACCAGCACGCCGGAGTACACCTACGAGCAGTACTTC
CATSTPEYTYEQYF